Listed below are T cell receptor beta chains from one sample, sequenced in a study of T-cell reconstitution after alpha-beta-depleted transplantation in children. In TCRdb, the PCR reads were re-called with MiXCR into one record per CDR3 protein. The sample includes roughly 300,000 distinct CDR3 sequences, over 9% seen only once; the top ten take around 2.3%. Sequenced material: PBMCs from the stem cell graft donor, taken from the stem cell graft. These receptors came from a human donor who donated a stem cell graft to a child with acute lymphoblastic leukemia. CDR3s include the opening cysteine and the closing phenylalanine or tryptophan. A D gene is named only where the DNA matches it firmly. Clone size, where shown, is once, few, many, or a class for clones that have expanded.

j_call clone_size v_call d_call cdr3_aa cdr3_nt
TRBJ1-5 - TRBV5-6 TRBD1 CASSLAGGAGQPQHF TGTGCCAGCAGCTTGGCAGGGGGCGCTGGTCAGCCCCAGCATTTT
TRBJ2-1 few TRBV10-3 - CAIRVMGEQFF TGTGCCATCAGGGTCATGGGTGAGCAGTTCTTC
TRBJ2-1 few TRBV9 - CASSATGTAYNEQFF TGTGCCAGCAGCGCCACCGGGACGGCCTACAATGAGCAGTTCTTC
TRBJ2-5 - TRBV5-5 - CASIQPARQETQYF TGTGCCAGCATCCAACCCGCCCGCCAAGAGACCCAGTACTTC
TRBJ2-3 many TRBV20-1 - CSARRAAEGTDTQYF TGCAGTGCCCGACGGGCAGCGGAGGGGACAGATACGCAGTATTTT
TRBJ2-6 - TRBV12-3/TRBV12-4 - CASSLSWSFSGANVLTF TGTGCCAGCAGCCTTTCATGGAGCTTCTCTGGGGCCAACGTCCTGACTTTC
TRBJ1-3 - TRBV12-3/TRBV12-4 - CASSPHSSGNTIYF TGTGCCAGCAGTCCCCACAGCTCTGGAAACACCATATATTTT
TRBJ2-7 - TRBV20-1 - CSARASYEQYF TGCAGTGCTAGGGCCTCCTACGAGCAGTACTTC
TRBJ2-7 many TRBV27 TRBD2 CASSLSGLAGAYEQYF TGTGCCAGCAGTTTATCGGGACTAGCGGGGGCCTACGAGCAGTACTTC
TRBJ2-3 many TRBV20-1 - CSAVQGGSTDTQYF TGCAGTGCTGTGCAGGGCGGGAGCACAGATACGCAGTATTTT
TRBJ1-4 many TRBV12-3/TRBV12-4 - CASSLAGVVEKLFF TGTGCCAGCAGTTTAGCAGGGGTGGTCGAAAAACTGTTTTTT
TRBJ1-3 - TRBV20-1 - CSARERGKWSGNTIYF TGCAGTGCTAGGGAAAGGGGAAAATGGTCTGGAAACACCATATATTTT
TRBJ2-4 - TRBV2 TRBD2 CASGLAGGELYF TGTGCCAGCGGACTAGCGGGGGGGGAATTGTACTTC
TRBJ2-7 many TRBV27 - CASSTGTEQYF TGTGCCAGCAGTACGGGGACCGAGCAGTACTTC
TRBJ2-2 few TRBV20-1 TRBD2 CSAPGTSGKNTGELFF TGCAGTGCTCCGGGGACTAGCGGGAAGAACACCGGGGAGCTGTTTTTT
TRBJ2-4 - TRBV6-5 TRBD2 CASSYRREAAKNMQYF TGTGCCAGCAGTTACCGGCGGGAGGCGGCCAAAAACATGCAGTACTTC
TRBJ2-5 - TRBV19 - CASSTRQPQETQYF TGTGCCAGTAGTACCCGACAACCCCAAGAGACCCAGTACTTC
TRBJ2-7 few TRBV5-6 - CASSLGGRAYEQYF TGTGCCAGCAGCTTGGGGGGACGAGCCTACGAGCAGTACTTC
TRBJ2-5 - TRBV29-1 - CSVDEGETQYF TGCAGCGTTGACGAGGGGGAGACCCAGTACTTC
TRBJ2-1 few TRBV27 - CASSLVPESEQFF TGTGCCAGCAGTTTAGTACCAGAGAGTGAGCAGTTCTTC
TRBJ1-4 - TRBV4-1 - CASSGQLNEKLFF TGCGCCAGCAGCGGACAGCTTAATGAAAAACTGTTTTTT
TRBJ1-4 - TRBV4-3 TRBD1 CASSQALTGRNEKLFF TGCGCCAGCAGCCAAGCGTTGACAGGGAGAAATGAAAAACTGTTTTTT
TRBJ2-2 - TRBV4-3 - CASSQVTTLEALTGELFF TGCGCCAGCAGCCAAGTGACTACCCTAGAGGCTCTCACCGGGGAGCTGTTTTTT
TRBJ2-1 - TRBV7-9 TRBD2 CASSSPAGGPYNEQFF TGTGCCAGCAGCTCACCAGCGGGAGGGCCTTACAATGAGCAGTTCTTC
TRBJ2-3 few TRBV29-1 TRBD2 CSVSGAGRAGGAVDTQYF TGCAGCGTCTCCGGTGCGGGTAGAGCGGGAGGTGCGGTAGATACGCAGTATTTT
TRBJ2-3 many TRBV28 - CASTQRVLTDTQYF TGTGCCAGCACCCAGCGGGTACTCACAGATACGCAGTATTTT
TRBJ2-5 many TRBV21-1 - CASSPPGGTQETQYF TGTGCCAGCAGCCCCCCGGGAGGGACCCAAGAGACCCAGTACTTC
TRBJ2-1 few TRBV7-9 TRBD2 CASRPASGSNEQFF TGTGCCAGCAGACCCGCTAGCGGGAGTAATGAGCAGTTCTTC
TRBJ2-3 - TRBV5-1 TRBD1 CASREGQYTDTQYF TGCGCCAGCAGAGAGGGACAGTACACAGATACGCAGTATTTT
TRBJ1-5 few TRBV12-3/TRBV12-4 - CASSRSQDQPQHF TGTGCCAGCAGCCGCTCACAAGATCAGCCCCAGCATTTT
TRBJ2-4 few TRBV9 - CASSLGREDIQYF TGTGCCAGCAGCTTGGGGCGGGAAGACATTCAGTACTTC
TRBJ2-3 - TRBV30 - CAWAGLDTQYF TGTGCCTGGGCAGGACTTGATACGCAGTATTTT